These 5 T cell receptor beta chains were sequenced from one sample in a study of OX40 agonist ivuxolimab in advanced cancers. Sequenced by immunoSEQ multiplex PCR; TCRdb stores in-frame clones only, minus some. The data hold approximately 76,000 clones, with approximately 83% observed a single time. The source was CD4+ or CD8+ T cells sorted from blood, collected in a trial of the OX40 agonist ivuxolimab. The receptors originated from an adult with an advanced solid tumor such as melanoma, head and neck, liver or kidney cancer.

The chain combines TRBV9 with TRBJ2-2; D might be TRBD1 or TRBD2, each matching 6 bases. The CDR3 is 17 amino acids. V lost 0 bases and J lost 3, with 15 bases in between. Germline V lookup: CDR1 SGDLS, CDR2 YYNGEE. The CDR3 is CASSVGPLRGDTGELFF. The CDR3 DNA is TGTGCCAGCAGCGTAGGACCCCTAAGGGGGGACACCGGGGAGCTGTTTTTT.

This chain links TRBV30 with TRBJ1-6; D is uncertain. Germline V CDR1 and CDR2: GTSNPN, SVGIG (reference sequence). Trimming took 4 bases from V and 5 from J, leaving 9 bases between them. The CDR3 covers 13 residues. The CDR3 sequence is CAWMVQNNSPLHF. CDR3 sequence (DNA): TGTGCCTGGATGGTCCAAAATAATTCACCCCTCCACTTT. Full variable domain (missing parts from reference TRBV30 and TRBJ1-6): SQTIHQWPATLVQPVGSPLSLECTVEGTSNPNLYWYRQAAGRGLQLLFYSVGIGQISSEVPQNLSASRPQDRQFILSSKKLLLSDSGFYLCAWMVQNNSPLHFGNGTRLTVT.

With regard to this clone: Because it lacks the conserved phenylalanine or tryptophan at the end, this CDR3 is likely a read error. The chain is built from TRBV11-2 and TRBJ1-2; the D is unclear. This CDR3 has 14 residues. Deletions cut 0 bases from V and 8 bases from J, with 13 bases between. CDR1 and CDR2 (germline): SGHAT, FQNNGV. The CDR3 loop is CASSLDQRAAGYTL. In nucleotides, the CDR3 is TGTGCCAGCAGCTTAGATCAGAGGGCTGCGGGCTACACCCTC.

This clone was picked up one time. The V call is TRBV19, the J call TRBJ2-5; D is uncertain. The J call is uncertain, as TRBJ2-7 better fits the DNA end. This CDR3 spans 14 amino acids. CDR1 and CDR2 (germline): LNHDA, SQIVND (reference sequence). CDR3 residues: CASSLRSVAYEQYF. The DNA of the CDR3 is TGTGCCAGTAGTTTACGGAGCGTAGCCTACGAGCAGTACTTC.

V gene TRBV6-5 combines with J gene TRBJ1-1; TRBD1 might be the D (6 bases). Deletions cut 6 bases from V and 1 base from J, with 12 bases between. The CDR3 is 14 residues long. Germline CDR1 MNHEY, CDR2 SVGAGI. The CDR3 region is CASSPQGWNTEAFF. DNA of the CDR3: TGTGCCAGCAGCCCGCAGGGGTGGAACACTGAAGCTTTCTTT.